This T cell receptor (beta chain) is from a study of CD8 T cells in ankylosing spondylitis. Whole-study findings and limits: For ankylosing spondylitis blood, a TCR beta motif of about 8 highly homologous variants appeared characteristic.

TCRdb reprocessed the 5' RACE reads via MiXCR and lists one record per CDR3 protein. Of about 140,000 distinct CDR3 sequences listed, 7.5% to 9.5% are singletons. The CDR3 loop spans 14 amino acids. CDR1 and CDR2 from the germline V gene are LGHNA and YNFKEQ. V shed 1 base and J shed 8 bases, with 11 bases lying between them. This clonotype was seen more than once but under ten times. Its specificity is not known. The sample taken for sequencing was synovial fluid, either unsorted or a sorted T cell fraction (not recorded which). The chain uses TRBV4-2 and TRBJ1-4; D is undetermined. The sequence was obtained from a male donor with ankylosing spondylitis. Here the CDR3 DNA reads TGTGCCAGCAGCCAAGGAAGGCCCTCGGAAAAACTGTTTTTT. As protein: CASSQGRPSEKLFF.